This TCR beta chain was sequenced for a study of control samples from healthy donors and cancer patients. Trimming cost V 8 bases and J 5 bases, with 18 bases left between them. This CDR3 contains 15 residues. CDR1 and CDR2 from the germline V gene are MNHEY and SVGEGT. Measured with immunoSEQ multiplex PCR; TCRdb has only the in-frame clones, and not every one. The sample has roughly 88,000 clones; about nine tenths are singletons. J is TRBJ2-2 and V is TRBV6-2 or TRBV6-3; tentatively, D is TRBD1 (5 bases). Specimen: blood. The TCR was taken from a woman aged 30 to 39 in good health. CDR3 coding DNA: TGTGCCAGCGGCCTGGGGCAGTCGAGGACCGGGGAGCTGTTTTTT. Amino acid sequence: CASGLGQSRTGELFF.